This is a list of T cell receptor beta chains from one sample in a study of CD8 T cells in Susac syndrome. TCRdb reanalysed the immunoSEQ multiplex PCR reads using MiXCR and keeps one entry per CDR3 protein. Among 70,000 to 100,000 distinct CDR3 sequences listed, approximately 96% were seen once. The sequenced sample was CD8+ T cells from PBMCs. The origin of the receptors is a human donor with Susac syndrome. The CDR3 runs from the conserved cysteine through the conserved F or W. The D gene is left open where the match is weak. The size entry is marked missing in some rows and otherwise reads once, few, many or a size class.

.	.	TRBV6-5	TRBJ2-2	14	CASRPNLAWSELFF	TGTGCCAGCAGGCCCAATCTTGCGTGGTCGGAGCTGTTTTTT
.	.	TRBV20-1	TRBJ2-2	14	CSAQTESYTGELFF	TGCAGTGCCCAGACAGAAAGCTACACCGGGGAGCTGTTTTTT
.	.	TRBV4-3	TRBJ1-1	14	CASSQDQKVTEAFF	TGCGCCAGCAGCCAAGATCAGAAGGTTACTGAAGCTTTCTTT
.	.	TRBV20-1	TRBJ1-5	12	CSAKAYNQPQHF	TGCAGTGCAAAGGCGTACAATCAGCCCCAGCATTTT
.	.	TRBV12-3/TRBV12-4	TRBJ2-1	15	CASSPGGSSYNEQFF	TGTGCCAGCAGCCCGGGGGGCAGCTCCTACAATGAGCAGTTCTTC
.	.	TRBV23-1	TRBJ1-2	14	CASSQPDGNYGYTF	TGCGCCAGCAGTCAACCCGACGGAAACTATGGCTACACCTTC
.	.	TRBV7-9	TRBJ2-6	15	CASSLAGGEANVLTF	TGTGCCAGCAGCTTAGCGGGGGGAGAGGCCAACGTCCTGACTTTC
.	.	TRBV12-3/TRBV12-4	TRBJ2-2	15	CASNLQRGRTGELFF	TGTGCCAGCAACCTACAGAGGGGACGGACCGGGGAGCTGTTTTTT
.	.	TRBV19	TRBJ1-4	15	CASFKVVEGNEKLFF	TGTGCCAGTTTCAAGGTCGTTGAGGGGAATGAAAAACTGTTTTTT
TRBD2	.	TRBV18	TRBJ2-7	16	CASSLRGPGLAGEQYF	TGTGCCAGCTCACTTAGAGGACCGGGACTAGCGGGGGAGCAGTACTTC
.	.	TRBV30	TRBJ2-5	16	CAWSVLTGDSGETQYF	TGTGCCTGGAGTGTACTAACGGGGGACTCGGGGGAGACCCAGTACTTC
.	.	TRBV12-3/TRBV12-4	TRBJ1-5	14	CASSLVGSNQPQHF	TGTGCCAGCAGTTTGGTAGGGAGCAATCAGCCCCAGCATTTT
TRBD1	.	TRBV20-1	TRBJ2-7	15	CSARGDRGQLYEQYF	TGCAGTGCTAGAGGTGACAGGGGGCAACTCTACGAGCAGTACTTC
.	.	TRBV7-9	TRBJ1-2	14	CASSPLGSSYGYTF	TGTGCCAGCAGCCCCTTGGGATCCAGTTATGGCTACACCTTC
TRBD1	.	TRBV4-3	TRBJ2-1	14	CASSRGGTGNEQFF	TGCGCCAGCAGTCGGGGCGGGACAGGGAATGAGCAGTTCTTC
.	.	TRBV10-2	TRBJ1-5	12	CASSEIGQPQHF	TGCGCCAGCAGTGAGATCGGCCAGCCCCAGCATTTT
TRBD1	.	TRBV6-6	TRBJ1-5	15	CASSYPGTGAQPQHF	TGTGCCAGCAGCTACCCCGGGACAGGTGCCCAGCCCCAGCATTTT
.	.	TRBV27	TRBJ1-2	13	CASRPTSTYGYTF	TGTGCCAGCAGGCCCACTTCAACCTATGGCTACACCTTC
.	.	TRBV20-1	TRBJ1-4	14	CSAPQVEGNEKLFF	TGCAGTGCGCCGCAGGTGGAGGGTAATGAAAAACTGTTTTTT
.	.	TRBV7-9	TRBJ1-2	14	CASSLVGGSYGYTF	TGTGCCAGCAGCTTAGTGGGCGGAAGCTATGGCTACACCTTC
.	.	TRBV5-1	TRBJ2-5	14	CASSLGGLQETQYF	TGCGCCAGCAGCTTGGGGGGCCTCCAAGAGACCCAGTACTTC
.	.	TRBV7-2	TRBJ2-1	14	CASSFVPSYNEQFF	TGTGCCAGCAGCTTTGTTCCAAGCTACAATGAGCAGTTCTTC
.	.	TRBV20-1	TRBJ2-3	14	CSARDPSVTDTQYF	TGCAGTGCTAGAGATCCTAGCGTCACAGATACGCAGTATTTT
.	once	TRBV2	TRBJ2-5	15	CASPEGVGTQETQYF	TGTGCCAGCCCCGAAGGGGTCGGAACCCAAGAGACCCAGTACTTC
.	.	TRBV30	TRBJ1-2	13	CAWSADSYYGYTF	TGTGCCTGGAGCGCAGACAGTTACTATGGCTACACCTTC
.	.	TRBV4-3	TRBJ2-3	13	CASSQETPDTQYF	TGCGCCAGCAGCCAAGAAACCCCAGATACGCAGTATTTT
TRBD1	.	TRBV13	TRBJ2-7	13	CASSAGQGIEQYF	TGTGCCAGCAGCGCGGGACAGGGGATCGAGCAGTACTTC
.	.	TRBV5-1	TRBJ2-3	17	CASSPSGWGASTDTQYF	TGCGCCAGCAGCCCCTCGGGGTGGGGGGCGAGCACAGATACGCAGTATTTT
.	.	TRBV9	TRBJ1-1	13	CASSVMEYTEAFF	TGTGCCAGCAGCGTTATGGAGTACACTGAAGCTTTCTTT
.	.	TRBV28	TRBJ2-7	12	CASSLYSGEQYF	TGTGCCAGCAGTTTGTACAGCGGCGAGCAGTACTTC
TRBD1	.	TRBV30	TRBJ1-5	15	CAWSAGQVSNQPQHF	TGTGCCTGGAGTGCCGGACAGGTTAGCAATCAGCCCCAGCATTTT
TRBD1	.	TRBV29-1	TRBJ1-2	13	CSVPGQGEYGYTF	TGCAGCGTTCCGGGACAGGGGGAATATGGCTACACCTTC
TRBD1	.	TRBV6-4	TRBJ2-6	17	CASRGQGAGSGANVLTF	TGTGCCAGCAGAGGACAGGGGGCAGGCTCTGGGGCCAACGTCCTGACTTTC
.	.	TRBV23-1	TRBJ1-6	19	CASSQSPGDLTKYNSPLHF	TGCGCCAGCAGTCAATCGCCAGGGGACCTTACTAAGTATAATTCACCCCTCCACTTT
TRBD1	.	TRBV29-1	TRBJ2-2	14	CSVEKGQGSGELFF	TGCAGCGTTGAAAAGGGACAGGGGTCCGGGGAGCTGTTTTTT
TRBD1	.	TRBV14	TRBJ2-4	21	CASSQDGQDRVGPLAKNIQYF	TGTGCCAGCAGCCAAGACGGGCAAGACAGGGTCGGCCCGCTAGCCAAAAACATTCAGTACTTC
.	.	TRBV20-1	TRBJ2-5	10	CSANSETQYF	TGCAGTGCGAATTCGGAGACCCAGTACTTC
TRBD1	.	TRBV3-1	TRBJ1-1	14	CASSFTGVSTEAFF	TGTGCCAGCAGCTTCACAGGGGTCAGCACTGAAGCTTTCTTT
TRBD2	.	TRBV12-3/TRBV12-4	TRBJ2-1	15	CASSLGRGVASEQFF	TGTGCCAGCAGTTTAGGGCGGGGGGTGGCCAGTGAGCAGTTCTTC
.	.	TRBV5-4	TRBJ1-6	13	CASSTDGPTPLHF	TGTGCCAGCAGCACGGACGGCCCTACACCCCTCCACTTT
.	.	TRBV27	TRBJ1-2	14	CASSSASGIYGYTF	TGTGCCAGCAGTTCAGCGTCGGGGATCTATGGCTACACCTTC
TRBD2	once	TRBV6-5	TRBJ2-3	17	CASSSRLAGSNPHTQYF	TGTGCCAGCAGTTCCAGACTAGCGGGGAGCAACCCGCATACGCAGTATTTT
.	.	TRBV10-3	TRBJ1-1	14	CAITPGLGHTEAFF	TGTGCCATCACCCCTGGTTTGGGCCACACTGAAGCTTTCTTT
.	.	TRBV7-2	TRBJ2-3	16	CASSSVASRYTDTQYF	TGTGCCAGCAGCTCCGTGGCTAGCAGATACACAGATACGCAGTATTTT
.	.	TRBV7-9	TRBJ1-1	12	CASSFGLDEAFF	TGTGCCAGCAGCTTCGGCCTGGATGAAGCTTTCTTT
.	.	TRBV20-1	TRBJ2-5	14	CSASGQNGVETQYF	TGCAGTGCTAGTGGACAGAACGGAGTGGAGACCCAGTACTTC
.	.	TRBV20-1	TRBJ2-5	13	CSAYDRPVKTQYF	TGCAGTGCATATGACAGGCCGGTAAAGACCCAGTACTTC
.	.	TRBV5-6	TRBJ2-4	14	CASSFRVGENIQYF	TGTGCCAGCAGCTTCCGTGTTGGGGAAAACATTCAGTACTTC
TRBD1	.	TRBV3-1	TRBJ1-4	17	CASSQEGQGAFFEKLFF	TGTGCCAGCAGCCAAGAGGGACAGGGGGCGTTCTTTGAAAAACTGTTTTTT